This T cell receptor beta chain was found in a study of neurological immune-mediated disorders. Findings of the study overall: Expanded clones shared no CDR3 amino acid sequences across subjects, suggesting private repertoires in all groups.

Sorted libraries used around 910,000 CD4+ or CD8+ T cells. CDR3 length: 14 residues. V shed 0 bases and J 6 bases; nucleotides not matched to a gene: 1. Germline V gives CDR1 MNHEY, CDR2 SMNVEV (reference sequence). By 5'RACE with 10-nucleotide random UMIs, the cDNA was made. Over 200 million TCR-beta sequences (from 15-18 subjects) were yielded by each sequencing run. Each CDR3 protein gets one entry after TCRdb re-called the 5' RACE reads with MiXCR. The data contain about 21,000 distinct CDR3 sequences, 5% to 7% of them singletons. This clonotype has at least ten counts. The antigen is undetermined. The origin of this receptor is a young man in good health. This chain links TRBV27 with TRBJ2-3, with 9 positions matching TRBD2. The sequenced material came from CD8+ T cells from blood. The CDR3 DNA reads TGTGCCAGCAGTTTATCCAGCGGGGGGGATACGCAGTATTTT. Translated, it gives CASSLSSGGDTQYF.